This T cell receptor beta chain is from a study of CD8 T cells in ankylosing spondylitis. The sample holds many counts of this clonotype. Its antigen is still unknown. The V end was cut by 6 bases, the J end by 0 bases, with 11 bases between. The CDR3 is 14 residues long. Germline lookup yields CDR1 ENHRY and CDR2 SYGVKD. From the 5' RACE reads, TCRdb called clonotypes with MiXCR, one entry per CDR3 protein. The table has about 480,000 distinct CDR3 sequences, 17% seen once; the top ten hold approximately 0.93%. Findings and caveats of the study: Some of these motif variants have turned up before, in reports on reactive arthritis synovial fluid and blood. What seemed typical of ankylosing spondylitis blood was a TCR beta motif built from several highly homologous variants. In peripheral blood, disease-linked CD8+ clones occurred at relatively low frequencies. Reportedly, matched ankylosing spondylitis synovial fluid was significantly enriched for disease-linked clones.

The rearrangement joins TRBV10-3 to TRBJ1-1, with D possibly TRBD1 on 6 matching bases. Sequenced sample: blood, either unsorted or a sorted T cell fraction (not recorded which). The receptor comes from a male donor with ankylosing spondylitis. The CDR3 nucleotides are TGTGCCATCAGGGACAGCCGAATGAACACTGAAGCTTTCTTT. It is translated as CAIRDSRMNTEAFF.